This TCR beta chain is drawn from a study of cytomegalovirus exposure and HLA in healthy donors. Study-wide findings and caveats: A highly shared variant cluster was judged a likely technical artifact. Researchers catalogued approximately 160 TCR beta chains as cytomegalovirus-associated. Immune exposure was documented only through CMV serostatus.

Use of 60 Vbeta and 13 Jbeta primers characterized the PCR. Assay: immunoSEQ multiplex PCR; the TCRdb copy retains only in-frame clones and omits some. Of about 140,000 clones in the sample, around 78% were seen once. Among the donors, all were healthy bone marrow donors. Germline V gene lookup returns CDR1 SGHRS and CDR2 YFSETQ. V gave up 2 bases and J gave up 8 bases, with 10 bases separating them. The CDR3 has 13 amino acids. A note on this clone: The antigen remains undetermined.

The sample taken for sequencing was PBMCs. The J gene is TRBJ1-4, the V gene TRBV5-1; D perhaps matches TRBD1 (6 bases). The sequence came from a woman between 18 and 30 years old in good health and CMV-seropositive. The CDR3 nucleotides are TGCGCCAGCAGCTTCACAGGGCAGGAAAAACTGTTTTTT. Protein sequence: CASSFTGQEKLFF.